The rows below give T cell receptor beta chains drawn from one sample of a study of T cell responses to AZD1222 COVID-19 vaccine. Some clones are missing from TCRdb's copy, which holds only in-frame ones; the method was immunoSEQ multiplex PCR. The table includes fewer than 100,000 clones, 88% detected once. The source was peripheral blood, collected 28 days after the second AZD1222 dose. These receptor sequences come from an adult who received the AZD1222 COVID-19 vaccine. Each CDR3 is given with its conserved first and last residue. A D gene is named only where the DNA matches it firmly. Clone size is given for some rows only: seen once, a few or many times, or a class if the clone is expanded.

J gene,clone size,D gene,V gene,CDR3 protein,CDR3 DNA
TRBJ1-3,.,.,TRBV5-1,CASSLAGGSYGNTIYF,TGCGCCAGCAGCTTGGCTGGGGGCTCGTATGGAAACACCATATATTTT
TRBJ2-1,once,TRBD1,TRBV19,CASSIPGGVAYNEQFF,TGTGCCAGTAGTATACCAGGGGGAGTGGCCTACAATGAGCAGTTCTTC
TRBJ2-2,.,TRBD2,TRBV2,CASRQTSGAGELFF,TGTGCCAGCCGTCAGACTAGCGGGGCCGGGGAGCTGTTTTTT
TRBJ2-3,.,.,TRBV19,CASSGREGKGSTDTQYF,TGTGCCAGTTCAGGCCGCGAGGGGAAGGGGAGCACAGATACGCAGTATTTT
TRBJ2-2,.,TRBD2,TRBV28,CASRRQTSGFETGELFF,TGTGCCAGCAGGCGTCAGACTAGCGGCTTCGAGACCGGGGAGCTGTTTTTT
TRBJ1-2,.,.,TRBV4-2,CASSQSSVGPSNYGYTF,TGTGCCAGCAGCCAAAGCTCAGTCGGACCCTCTAACTATGGCTACACCTTC
TRBJ1-4,.,.,TRBV13,CASSLVGYEKLFF,TGTGCCAGCAGCTTAGTAGGCTATGAAAAACTGTTTTTT
TRBJ2-7,.,.,TRBV5-1,CASSWARESYEQYF,TGCGCCAGCAGTTGGGCGCGAGAGTCCTACGAGCAGTACTTC
TRBJ1-2,.,.,TRBV9,CASSAYGAYGYTF,TGTGCCAGCAGCGCCTACGGAGCTTATGGCTACACCTTC
TRBJ2-1,.,TRBD2,TRBV9,CASSAKLAGVNNEQFF,TGTGCCAGCAGCGCGAAACTAGCGGGAGTAAACAATGAGCAGTTCTTC
TRBJ1-5,.,.,TRBV20-1,CSASPNYQGVGNQPQHF,TGCAGTGCTAGTCCAAATTATCAGGGTGTGGGCAATCAGCCCCAGCATTTT
TRBJ1-2,few,.,TRBV20-1,CSASGLGYTF,TGCAGTGCTAGTGGTTTAGGCTACACCTTC
TRBJ1-1,.,.,TRBV3-1/TRBV3-2,CASSQQGGGNTEAFF,TGTGCCAGCAGCCAACAAGGGGGAGGGAACACTGAAGCTTTCTTT
TRBJ2-7,.,.,TRBV14,CASSQNRDSYEQYF,TGTGCCAGCAGCCAAAACAGGGATTCCTACGAGCAGTACTTC
TRBJ1-2,.,.,TRBV6-5,CASGRAEYGYTF,TGTGCCAGCGGCAGGGCGGAGTATGGCTACACCTTC
TRBJ1-6,.,.,TRBV11-3,CASSLGSGENSPLHF,TGTGCCAGCAGCTTAGGCTCGGGGGAGAATTCACCCCTCCACTTT
TRBJ2-1,.,.,TRBV20-1,CSASIRHGQFF,TGCAGTGCTAGTATCCGGCACGGGCAGTTCTTC
TRBJ2-2,.,TRBD2,TRBV4-1,CASSQDRFRLADTGELFF,TGCGCCAGCAGCCAAGACCGTTTCAGACTAGCGGACACCGGGGAGCTGTTTTTT
TRBJ2-1,.,.,TRBV4-1,CASSPTSGQYGTEQFF,TGCGCCAGCAGCCCAACAAGTGGGCAGTATGGTACTGAGCAGTTCTTC
TRBJ2-3,.,TRBD2,TRBV2,CASSPNSGRADAQYF,TGTGCCAGCAGTCCTAATAGCGGGAGGGCCGATGCGCAGTATTTT
TRBJ2-1,.,.,TRBV28,CASSLYGNEQFF,TGTGCCAGCAGTTTATACGGAAATGAGCAGTTCTTC
TRBJ2-5,.,TRBD2,TRBV5-1,CASSLGGSARETQYF,TGCGCCAGCAGCTTGGGCGGGAGTGCTCGAGAGACCCAGTACTTC